The 25 T cell receptor beta chains in this list originate from one sample, sequenced in a study of breast tumors, draining lymph nodes, adjacent tissues. TCRdb processed the multiplex PCR reads anew with MiXCR; each CDR3 protein has one entry. The table records fewer than 250,000 distinct CDR3 sequences, about 32% of them present only once. The lymph nodes were axillary draining lymph nodes from breast cancer patients. The specimen was axillary lymph node tissue. The source is a female donor with breast cancer. Some clones in this sample may be carry-over from other donors' samples.

The table lists this clonotype with a few counts. This may arise from a read error, as a much more abundant clone is one base away. The gene calls are TRBV24-1 and TRBJ1-2, with TRBD1 identical over 8 bases. The J segment lost 4 bases and the V segment lost 6 bases, leaving 12 bases of the junction unmatched. This CDR3 region has 16 residues. CDR1 is KGHDR, CDR2 SFDVKD, per germline. The CDR3 DNA sequence: TGTGCCACCAGTTTATCGAAAGGACAGGGCGGCTATGGCTACACCTTC. Amino acids: CATSLSKGQGGYGYTF.

This clonotype was observed a single time. The chain has TRBV6-2 or TRBV6-3 and TRBJ2-4; the match to TRBD1 covers 8 bases. The CDR3 contains 15 residues. Germline trimming cut 6 bases from V and 8 bases from J; bases unmatched to any gene: 12. Germline-derived CDR1 and CDR2 are MNHEY and SVGEGT. CDR3 region: CASRPTGVRADIQYF. The CDR3 nucleotides read TGTGCCAGCAGACCGACAGGGGTCAGGGCGGACATTCAGTACTTC.

This clonotype was detected once. One end of the junction is discordant with germline, which a read error may explain. Written as DNA, the CDR3 is TGTGCCAGCAGCATAGGGACCATCCAAGAGACCCAGTACTTC. Translated: CASSIGTIQETQYF. The chain recombines TRBV13 with TRBJ2-5, with D perhaps assigned TRBD1 or TRBD2 (5 bases each). The CDR3 is made up of 14 amino acids. Germline lookup yields CDR1 PRHDT and CDR2 FYEKMQ (reference sequence).

This clonotype was seen at least ten times. V usage is TRBV11-3 and J usage is TRBJ2-5; 10 nucleotides agree with TRBD1. V dropped 2 bases and J dropped 5; count of bases not matched to a gene: 5. Germline-derived CDR1 and CDR2 are SGHNT and YENEEA. The CDR3 sequence is 15 residues long. CDR3 nucleotides: TGTGCCAGCAGCTTAAGACAGGGGGCTAAGGAGACCCAGTACTTC. Amino acids: CASSLRQGAKETQYF.

This clonotype was observed many times. The rearrangement uses TRBV5-8 and TRBJ1-2; 8 bases map to TRBD1. CDR1 SGHTS and CDR2 YDEGEE come from the germline V gene. V shed 0 bases, J shed 4 bases, and the junction held 11 bases outside the gene matches. This CDR3 comprises 17 residues. CDR3 sequence (DNA): TGTGCCAGCAGCTTGGCCGTTTCAGGGGGCGGACTCTATGGCTACACCTTC. Its protein product is CASSLAVSGGGLYGYTF.

This clonotype was seen only a few times. This chain links TRBV10-2 with TRBJ1-3; a weak D match, TRBD1 (5 bases). The V gene's germline CDR1 is WSHSY and CDR2 SAAADI. The CDR3 runs to 15 residues. V lost 7 bases, J lost 2 bases, and 15 bases lay in between. The CDR3 here is CASTSRLGPGNTIYF. The CDR3 region has the DNA TGCGCCAGCACTTCCCGGCTGGGGCCTGGAAACACCATATATTTT.

The chain has TRBV5-4 and TRBJ2-1, with a tentative D call TRBD2 (6 bases). Trimming stripped 0 bases from V and 6 bases from J, with 13 bases between. From germline, CDR1 is SGHNT and CDR2 YYREEE (reference sequence). This CDR3 is built from 15 residues. CDR3 bases: TGTGCCAGCAGCTTGGAGGCAGCGGGCTCCAATGAGCAGTTCTTC. It translates to CASSLEAAGSNEQFF. Using reference TRBV5-4 and TRBJ2-1 for the parts outside the CDR3, the full variable domain is ETGVTQSPTHLIKTRGQQVTLRCSSQSGHNTVSWYQQALGQGPQFIFQYYREEENGRGNFPPRFSGLQFPNYSSELNVNALELDDSALYLCASSLEAAGSNEQFFGPGTRLTVL.

This clonotype was counted a few times. This chain joins TRBV5-8 and TRBJ2-1; D perhaps matches TRBD2 (5 bases). The germline CDR1 and CDR2 sequences are SGHTS and YDEGEE. The germline V and J ends were trimmed by 2 bases and 8 bases, with 20 bases remaining between them. The CDR3 has 16 residues. The CDR3 bases are TGTGCCAGCAGCTTTGGGCGGGCAGTACTGAGCTATGAGCAGTTCTTC. It encodes CASSFGRAVLSYEQFF.

As regards this clonotype: One base away lies a much larger clone, so this may be a sequencing read error. In DNA, the CDR3 is TGCAGTGCTAGAGTACAGGGGGAAGGCTCCACCTTC. This gives the protein CSARVQGEGSTF. The chain links TRBV20-1 to TRBJ1-2, with TRBD1 matching over 8 bases. The CDR3 loop spans 12 amino acids. The V gene's germline CDR1 is DFQATT and CDR2 SNEGSKA (reference sequence).

The sample holds many counts of this clonotype. This chain uses TRBV6-5 with TRBJ1-3; possible D gene TRBD1, 5 bases. Trimming shortened V by 4 bases and J by 0 bases, and 10 bases separated the two germline ends. Germline lookup yields CDR1 MNHEY and CDR2 SVGAGI. The length of the CDR3 is 15 residues. The DNA of the CDR3 is TGTGCCAGCAGTTCATCGGGGGGCTCTGGAAACACCATATATTTT. This gives the protein CASSSSGGSGNTIYF.

This clonotype has ten or more counts. The rearrangement links TRBV9 to TRBJ1-2; D might be TRBD1 (5 bases). Trimming stripped 0 bases from V and 7 bases from J, with 10 bases between. This CDR3 has 13 residues. CDR1 SGDLS and CDR2 YYNGEE come from the germline V gene. The CDR3 reads CASSVEQGSGYTF. The CDR3 nucleotides read TGTGCCAGCAGCGTAGAGCAGGGTAGTGGCTACACCTTC.

The chain employs TRBV11-2 and TRBJ1-1, with D tentatively TRBD1 (5 bases). Trimming took 8 bases from V and 4 from J, leaving 17 bases between them. The CDR3 contains 14 residues. Germline values: CDR1 SGHAT, CDR2 FQNNGV. CDR3 loop: CASAPQGGRTEAFF. The CDR3, as DNA: TGTGCCAGCGCTCCTCAGGGTGGTCGCACTGAAGCTTTCTTT. The variable domain in full, completed from reference TRBV11-2 and TRBJ1-1, reads EAGVAQSPRYKIIEKRQSVAFWCNPISGHATLYWYQQILGQGPKLLIQFQNNGVVDDSQLPKDRFSAERLKGVDSTLKIQPAKLEDSAVYLCASAPQGGRTEAFFGQGTRLTVV.

The genes are TRBV18 and TRBJ1-1; 7 nucleotides line up with TRBD1. Trimming removed 1 base from V and 1 base from J; junction bases left unmatched: 6. Germline CDR1 is KGHSH and CDR2 is LQKENI. The CDR3 sequence is 16 residues long. CDR3 sequence: CASSPRQGEGNTEAFF. The CDR3 DNA reads as TGTGCCAGCTCACCACGACAGGGAGAGGGGAACACTGAAGCTTTCTTT.

For this clonotype: Because the CDR3 is missing its conserved closing phenylalanine or tryptophan, this is likely a read error. The DNA is left out, because the CDR3 cannot be placed on it with certainty; the CDR3 is given as TCRdb lists it. The chain carries TRBV2 and TRBJ1-6. The CDR3 numbers 9 amino acids, ends counted. Germline CDR1 is SNHLY and CDR2 is FYNNEI. The CDR3: CASGGSGRY.

There are many counts of this clonotype. The V gene is TRBV4-3, the J gene TRBJ2-3; the D gene is possibly TRBD1 (5 bases). Germline assignment: CDR1 LGHNA and CDR2 YSLEER. Trimming pared 8 bases from V and 7 bases from J, leaving 22 bases between. The CDR3 is made up of 15 amino acids. The CDR3 region is CASSPGISTENTQYF. CDR3 bases: TGCGCCAGCTCTCCAGGGATTTCAACCGAGAATACGCAGTATTTT.

This clonotype was found many times. This chain joins TRBV4-1 and TRBJ2-7; the match to TRBD2 covers 7 bases. CDR1 and CDR2 (germline): MGHRA, YSYEKL. Trimming removed 2 bases from V and 4 bases from J; junction bases left unmatched: 5. This CDR3 comprises 14 residues. CDR3 DNA sequence: TGCGCCAGCAGCCAACCGGGGGGTCGGTACGAGCAGTACTTC. Protein product: CASSQPGGRYEQYF.

The chain links TRBV25-1 to TRBJ1-5; TRBD1 matches 7 bases. This CDR3 contains 13 residues. CDR1 MGHDK and CDR2 SYGVNS come from the germline V gene. The CDR3 here is CARDRTGQQPQHF. The CDR3 bases are TGTGCTAGAGACCGGACAGGTCAACAGCCCCAGCATTTT.

V is TRBV5-1 and J is TRBJ2-3; D may be TRBD2 (5 bases). Germline V CDR1 and CDR2: SGHRS, YFSETQ. The CDR3 runs to 13 residues. The V and J ends lost 5 bases and 4 bases respectively, with 11 bases between them. The CDR3 nucleotides read TGCGCCAGCAGTACGCAGGAGGCAGATACGCAGTATTTT. Translating gives CASSTQEADTQYF.

V gene TRBV6-2 or TRBV6-3 combines with J gene TRBJ1-2; D is possibly TRBD1 (5 bases). This CDR3 comprises 14 residues. Germline lookup yields CDR1 MNHEY and CDR2 SVGEGT. The germline V and J ends were trimmed by 10 bases and 6 bases, with 21 bases remaining between them. Here the CDR3 reads CATRRGQGGDGYTF. For the CDR3, the DNA is TGTGCCACCAGACGAGGGCAGGGCGGGGATGGCTACACCTTC.

V gene TRBV12-3 or TRBV12-4 combines with J gene TRBJ2-3; 7 bases are shared with TRBD2. V lost 5 bases, J lost 3 bases, and 5 bases stayed unmatched. The CDR3 covers 14 residues. CDR3 amino acids: CASSGAGATDTQYF. Here the CDR3 DNA reads TGTGCCAGCAGTGGGGCGGGAGCAACAGATACGCAGTATTTT.

Many counts were recorded for this clonotype. The chain couples TRBV30 to TRBJ2-1, with D maybe TRBD2 (5 bases). V lost 0 bases, J lost 9 bases, and 15 bases lay in between. Germline CDR1 and CDR2: GTSNPN and SVGIG (reference sequence). This CDR3 spans 14 amino acids. CDR3 sequence: CAWSVRRAWGEQFF. The CDR3 coding sequence is TGTGCCTGGAGTGTAAGGCGGGCGTGGGGTGAGCAGTTCTTC. The whole variable domain, filled in from reference TRBV30 and TRBJ2-1, reads SQTIHQWPATLVQPVGSPLSLECTVEGTSNPNLYWYRQAAGRGLQLLFYSVGIGQISSEVPQNLSASRPQDRQFILSSKKLLLSDSGFYLCAWSVRRAWGEQFFGPGTRLTVL.

This clonotype was counted many times. CDR3 coding DNA: TGCGCCAGCAGCTATGGACTAGCGGGAGGCAATGAGCAGTTCTTC. It is translated as CASSYGLAGGNEQFF. The V and J genes are TRBV5-1 and TRBJ2-1; 14 bases are shared with TRBD2. There are 15 residues in the CDR3. Germline assignment: CDR1 SGHRS and CDR2 YFSETQ. J lost 6 bases, V lost 3 bases, and 2 bases had no gene match.

This clonotype was seen repeatedly, ten times or more. The CDR3 nucleotides read TGTGCCACCAGCGCGGATAGCGGGAACTACAATGAGCAGTTCTTC. Encoded protein: CATSADSGNYNEQFF. V and J are TRBV15 and TRBJ2-1; 8 nucleotides line up with TRBD2. Looked up from germline, CDR1 is LNHNV and CDR2 is YYDKDF (reference sequence). The CDR3 totals 15 residues. The J segment lost 3 bases and the V segment lost 5 bases, leaving 6 bases of the junction unmatched.

This clonotype was picked up a small number of times. V usage is TRBV7-9 and J usage is TRBJ1-4; TRBD1 agrees at 8 bases. Looked up from germline, CDR1 is SEHNR and CDR2 is FQNEAQ (reference sequence). The CDR3 has 14 amino acids. The V and J ends lost 3 bases and 8 bases, in that order; junction bases with no gene match: 5. The CDR3 DNA sequence: TGTGCCAGCAGCTTCGGGACAGGTAGGGAAAAACTGTTTTTT. Amino acids: CASSFGTGREKLFF.

In the case of this clonotype: At one boundary the junction diverges from the germline segment, which might be a read error. The genes are TRBV7-6 and TRBJ1-4; no definite D call. CDR1 and CDR2 from the germline V gene are SGHVS and FNYEAQ. The CDR3 contains 16 residues. CDR3 protein: CASSLEVGRANEKLFF. CDR3 DNA: TGTGCCAGCAGCTTAGAGGTCGGGCGGGCTAATGAAAAGCTGTTTTTT.